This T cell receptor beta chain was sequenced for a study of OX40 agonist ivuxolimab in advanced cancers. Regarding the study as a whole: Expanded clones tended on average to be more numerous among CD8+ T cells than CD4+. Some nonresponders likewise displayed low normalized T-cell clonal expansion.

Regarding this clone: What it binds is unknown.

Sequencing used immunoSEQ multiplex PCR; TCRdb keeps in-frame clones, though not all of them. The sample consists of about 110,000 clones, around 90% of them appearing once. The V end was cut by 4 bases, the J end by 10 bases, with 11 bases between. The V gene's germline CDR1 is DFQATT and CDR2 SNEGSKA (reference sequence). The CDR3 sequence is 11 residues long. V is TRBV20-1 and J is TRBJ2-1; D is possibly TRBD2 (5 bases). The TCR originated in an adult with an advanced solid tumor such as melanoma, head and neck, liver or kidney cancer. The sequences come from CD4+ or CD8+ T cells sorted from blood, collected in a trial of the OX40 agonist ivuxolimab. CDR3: CSATPEEEQFF. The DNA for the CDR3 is TGCAGTGCTACCCCGGAGGAGGAGCAGTTCTTC.